This T cell receptor (beta chain) was documented in a study of Graves' ophthalmopathy and Graves' hyperthyroidism. The length of the CDR3 is 14 residues. V lost 4 bases, J lost 0 bases, and 9 bases lay in between. Germline CDR1 reads SGHAT; CDR2 reads FQDESV (reference sequence). Amplification targeted the TCR beta CDR3 regions, with RNA transcripts as the source material. HTBI primers were used in a first-round RT-PCR, which preceded a second-round multiplex PCR. TCRdb ran MiXCR on the multiplex PCR reads and lists one entry per CDR3 protein. The sample contains under 200,000 distinct CDR3 sequences, less than 45% of which appear only once.

Sequencing was done on a sample of peripheral blood. This TCR derives from a woman aged 40 to 55 with Graves' ophthalmopathy. The V call is TRBV11-1, the J call TRBJ2-5; TRBD2 might be the D (5 bases). As DNA, the CDR3 is TGTGCCAGCAGCTCGAGGGCAGACCAAGAGACCCAGTACTTC. It yields the protein CASSSRADQETQYF.